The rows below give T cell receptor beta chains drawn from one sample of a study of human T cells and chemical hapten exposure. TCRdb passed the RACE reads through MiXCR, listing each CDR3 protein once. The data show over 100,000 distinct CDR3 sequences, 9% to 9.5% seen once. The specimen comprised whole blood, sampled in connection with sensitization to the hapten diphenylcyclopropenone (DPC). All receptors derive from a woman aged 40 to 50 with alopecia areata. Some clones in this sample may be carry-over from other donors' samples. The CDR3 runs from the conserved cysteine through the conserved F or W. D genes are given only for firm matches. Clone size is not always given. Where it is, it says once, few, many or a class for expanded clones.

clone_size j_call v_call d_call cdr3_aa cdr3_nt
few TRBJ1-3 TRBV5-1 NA CASKGENTIYF TGCGCCAGCAAAGGAGAAAACACCATATATTTT
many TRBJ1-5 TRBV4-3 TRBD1 CASSRLTGPNQPQHF TGCGCCAGCAGCCGTCTGACAGGGCCCAATCAGCCCCAGCATTTT
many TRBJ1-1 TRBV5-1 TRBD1 CASSTLRGQGEAFF TGCGCCAGCAGCACCCTCAGGGGGCAGGGTGAAGCTTTCTTT
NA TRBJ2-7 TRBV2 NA CASSRTLSSYEQYF TGTGCCAGCAGCAGGACACTGAGCTCCTACGAGCAGTACTTC
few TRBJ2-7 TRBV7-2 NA CASSKEGGTGYEQYF TGTGCCAGCAGCAAAGAAGGCGGCACAGGCTACGAGCAGTACTTC
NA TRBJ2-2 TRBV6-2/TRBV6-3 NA CASRSSGTGELFF TGTGCCAGCAGAAGTTCTGGGACCGGGGAGCTGTTTTTT
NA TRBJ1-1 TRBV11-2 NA CASSLEGRMNTEAFF TGTGCCAGCAGCTTAGAGGGACGGATGAACACTGAAGCTTTCTTT
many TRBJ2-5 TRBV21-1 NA CASSKAGRRGQETQYF TGTGCCAGCAGCAAAGCCGGTCGCAGGGGACAAGAGACCCAGTACTTC
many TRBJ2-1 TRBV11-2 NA CASSSPDVRDRFF TGTGCCAGCAGCTCTCCAGACGTCCGGGATCGGTTCTTC
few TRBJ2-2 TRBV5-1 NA CASSLTLTGELFF TGCGCCAGCAGCCTTACTCTAACCGGGGAGCTGTTTTTT
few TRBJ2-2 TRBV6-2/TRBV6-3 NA CASSQDTYTGELFF TGTGCCAGCAGTCAGGACACCTACACCGGGGAGCTGTTTTTT
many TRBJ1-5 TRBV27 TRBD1 CASALRRGTNQPQHF TGTGCCAGCGCCCTTCGCAGGGGGACCAATCAGCCCCAGCATTTT
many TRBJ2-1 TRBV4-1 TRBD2 CASSQSGGAYNEQFF TGCGCCAGCAGCCAAAGCGGGGGGGCCTACAATGAGCAGTTCTTC
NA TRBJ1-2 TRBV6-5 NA CASSRTAPYGYTF TGTGCCAGCAGCAGGACAGCCCCTTATGGCTACACCTTC
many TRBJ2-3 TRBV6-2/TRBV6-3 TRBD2 CASSADYQRGISTDTQYF TGTGCCAGCAGTGCCGATTATCAGCGGGGGATAAGCACAGATACGCAGTATTTT
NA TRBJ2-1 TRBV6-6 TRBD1 CASLNRDRVPYNEQFF TGTGCCAGTCTAAACCGGGACAGGGTTCCCTACAATGAGCAGTTCTTC
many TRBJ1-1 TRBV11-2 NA CASSVGHLNTEAFF TGTGCCAGCAGCGTGGGACACTTGAACACTGAAGCTTTCTTT
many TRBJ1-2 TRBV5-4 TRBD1 CASSLAQGAEGYTF TGTGCCAGCAGCTTGGCGCAGGGGGCGGAGGGCTACACCTTC
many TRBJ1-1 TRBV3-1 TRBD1 CASSQYFGTGLLNTEAFF TGTGCCAGCAGCCAATATTTCGGGACAGGGCTTTTGAACACTGAAGCTTTCTTT
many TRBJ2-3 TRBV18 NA CASSSGGTDTQYF TGTGCCAGCTCAAGTGGTGGCACAGATACGCAGTATTTT
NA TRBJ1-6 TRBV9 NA CASSVVGVGESPLHF TGTGCCAGCAGCGTAGTGGGGGTTGGAGAATCACCCCTCCACTTT
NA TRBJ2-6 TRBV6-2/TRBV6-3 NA CASSYLAGHSGANVLTF TGTGCCAGCAGTTACTTGGCGGGTCACTCTGGGGCCAACGTCCTGACTTTC
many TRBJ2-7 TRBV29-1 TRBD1 CSVAVGQTHYEQYF TGCAGCGTTGCAGTGGGACAGACCCACTACGAGCAGTACTTC
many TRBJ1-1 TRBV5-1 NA CASSLWGIKGLNTEAFF TGCGCCAGCAGCTTATGGGGAATTAAGGGGTTGAACACTGAAGCTTTCTTT
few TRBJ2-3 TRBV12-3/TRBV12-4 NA CASSFWRAVYPSTDTQYF TGTGCCAGCAGTTTCTGGCGGGCAGTATATCCTAGCACAGATACGCAGTATTTT
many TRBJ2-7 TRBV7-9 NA CASSSSMNYEQYF TGTGCCAGCAGCTCCTCCATGAACTACGAGCAGTACTTC
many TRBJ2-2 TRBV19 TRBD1 CASSYGTGGFTGELFF TGTGCCAGTAGTTACGGGACAGGGGGCTTCACCGGGGAGCTGTTTTTT
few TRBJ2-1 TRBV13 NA CASSYRTDSYNEQFF TGTGCCAGCAGCTACCGGACTGACTCCTACAATGAGCAGTTCTTC
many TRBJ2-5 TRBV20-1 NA CSARSRVQETQYF TGCAGTGCTAGAAGCAGGGTTCAAGAGACCCAGTACTTC
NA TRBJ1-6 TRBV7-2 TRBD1 CASSSRDRGGSPLHF TGTGCCAGCAGCTCCCGGGACAGGGGAGGGTCACCCCTCCACTTT
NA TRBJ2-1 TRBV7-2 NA CASSPRVGNEQFF TGTGCCAGCAGCCCCAGGGTGGGTAATGAGCAGTTCTTC
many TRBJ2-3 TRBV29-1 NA CSVGGATDTQYF TGCAGCGTTGGCGGGGCCACAGATACGCAGTATTTT
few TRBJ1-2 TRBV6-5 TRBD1 CASSRGTGDGTAGYTF TGTGCCAGCAGCCGTGGGACAGGGGATGGGACGGCTGGCTACACCTTC
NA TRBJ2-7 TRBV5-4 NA CASSFSGSDEQYF TGTGCCAGCAGCTTTTCAGGGAGCGACGAGCAGTACTTC
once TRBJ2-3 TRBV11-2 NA CVSSRDFTDTQYF TGTGTCAGCAGCAGGGATTTCACAGATACGCAGTATTTT
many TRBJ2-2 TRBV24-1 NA CATSDPGTHNTGELFF TGTGCCACCAGTGATCCTGGGACGCATAACACCGGGGAGCTGTTTTTT
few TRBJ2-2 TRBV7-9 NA CASSRAVGAGELFF TGTGCCAGCAGCCGGGCGGTGGGTGCCGGGGAGCTGTTTTTT